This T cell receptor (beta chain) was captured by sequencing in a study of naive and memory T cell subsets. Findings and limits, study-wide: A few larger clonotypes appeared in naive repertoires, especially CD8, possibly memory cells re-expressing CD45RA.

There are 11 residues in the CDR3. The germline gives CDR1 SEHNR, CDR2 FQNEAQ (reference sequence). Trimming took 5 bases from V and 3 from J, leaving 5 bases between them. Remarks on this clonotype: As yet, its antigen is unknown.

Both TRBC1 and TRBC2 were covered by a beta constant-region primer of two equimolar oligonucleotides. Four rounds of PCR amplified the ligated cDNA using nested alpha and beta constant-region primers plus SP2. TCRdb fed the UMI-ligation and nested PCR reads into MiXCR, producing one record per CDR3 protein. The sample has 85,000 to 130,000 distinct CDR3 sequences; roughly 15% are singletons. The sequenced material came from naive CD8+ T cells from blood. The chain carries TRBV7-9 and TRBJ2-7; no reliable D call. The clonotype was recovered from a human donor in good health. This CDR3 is CASSRNYEQYF. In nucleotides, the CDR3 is TGTGCCAGCAGCCGGAACTACGAGCAGTACTTC.